This T cell receptor (beta chain) comes out of a study of blood T cell repertoires in COVID-19. Participants, about 18 to 100 years old, spanned approximately 25 US areas. In the source study's methods: Amplifying reference gene primers gave estimates of nucleated cell counts. Profiled with immunoSEQ multiplex PCR; TCRdb holds only in-frame clones, not every one. V, J and clone size derive from that table, while D and trimming were established from the DNA sequence. The sample gives fewer than 400,000 clones, 90% of which show up once; roughly 3.6% is in the top ten. The germline CDR1 and CDR2 sequences are LGHNA and YSLEER. Trimming left V 2 bases short and J 8 bases short, with 13 bases between. The CDR3 runs 14 residues.

Sample: PBMCs or T cells enriched from blood (not recorded which). The origin of this receptor is a woman aged 25 to 45 who had been exposed to COVID-19. The chain has TRBV4-3 and TRBJ2-1; D might be TRBD1 (5 bases). CDR3 in DNA: TGCGCCAGCAGCCAAATGAGCAGGGCAGATGAGCAGTTCTTC. This codes for CASSQMSRADEQFF.